This T cell receptor (beta chain) comes out of a study of blood T cells in healthy people across ages. Alongside a J-beta primer mix, a sample-barcoded 5' primer served in a second PCR lasting 7 to 11 cycles. TCRdb called the 5' RACE reads again in MiXCR, with one record for every CDR3 protein. The sample contains approximately 850,000 distinct CDR3 sequences, under 45% of which appear only once. Trimming cost V 5 bases and J 7 bases, with 13 bases left between them. This CDR3 comprises 14 residues. CDR1 is SGDLS and CDR2 is YYNGEE in the germline V gene. The sequenced sample consisted of blood. This clonotype was obtained from a man aged 55 to 69 in good health. The rearrangement links TRBV9 to TRBJ1-6; possible D gene TRBD1, 6 bases. CDR3 DNA sequence: TGTGCCAGCAGTGCGGGGGGACAAAATTCACCCCTCCACTTT. Protein sequence: CASSAGGQNSPLHF.